The T cell receptor beta chain described here comes from a study of shared clonotypes between healthy human individuals. Across the whole study: Per-donor plates numbered three CD4 naive, three CD4 memory, two CD8 naive and one CD8 memory.

TCRdb's copy holds only in-frame clones and misses some; the assay was immunoSEQ multiplex PCR. Of millions of clones in the sample, approximately 94% were seen once. Germline CDR1 and CDR2: GTSNPN and SVGIG (reference sequence). V was clipped by 5 bases and J by 3 bases, with 15 bases between them. The CDR3 spans 14 residues. CD45RO-negative, CCR7-selected cells formed the naive CD8 fraction, which excluded terminally differentiated effector memory CD45RA+ cells. The J gene is TRBJ2-3, the V gene TRBV30; no clear D gene. The sample comprised naive CD8+ T cells sorted from blood. This sequence originates from a man younger than 35 in good health. The CDR3 protein is CAWVESFGTDTQYF. CDR3 bases: TGTGCCTGGGTGGAGAGCTTCGGGACAGATACGCAGTATTTT.